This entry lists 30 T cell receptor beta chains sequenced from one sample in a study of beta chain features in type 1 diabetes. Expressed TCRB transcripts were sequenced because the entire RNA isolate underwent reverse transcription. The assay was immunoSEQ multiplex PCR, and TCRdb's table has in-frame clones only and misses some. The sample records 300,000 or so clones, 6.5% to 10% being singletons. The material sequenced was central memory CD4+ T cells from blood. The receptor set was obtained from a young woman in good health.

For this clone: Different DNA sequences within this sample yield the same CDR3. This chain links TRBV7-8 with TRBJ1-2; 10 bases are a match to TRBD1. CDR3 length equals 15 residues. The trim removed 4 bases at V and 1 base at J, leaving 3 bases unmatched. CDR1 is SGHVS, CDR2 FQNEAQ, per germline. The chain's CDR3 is CASSSGQGVNYGYTF. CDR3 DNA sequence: TGTGCCAGCAGCTCCGGACAGGGGGTTAACTATGGCTACACCTTC. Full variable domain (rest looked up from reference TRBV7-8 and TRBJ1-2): GAGVSQSPRYKVAKRGQDVALRCDPISGHVSLFWYQQALGQGPEFLTYFQNEAQLDKSGLPSDRFFAERPEGSVSTLKIQRTQQEDSAVYLCASSSGQGVNYGYTFGSGTRLTVV.

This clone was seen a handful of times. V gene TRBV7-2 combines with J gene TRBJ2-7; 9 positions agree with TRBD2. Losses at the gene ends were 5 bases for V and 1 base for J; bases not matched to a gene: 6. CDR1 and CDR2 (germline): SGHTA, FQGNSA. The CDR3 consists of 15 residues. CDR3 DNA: TGTGCCAGCAGCATCCTAGCGGGACTTTCCTACGAGCAGTACTTC. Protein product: CASSILAGLSYEQYF.

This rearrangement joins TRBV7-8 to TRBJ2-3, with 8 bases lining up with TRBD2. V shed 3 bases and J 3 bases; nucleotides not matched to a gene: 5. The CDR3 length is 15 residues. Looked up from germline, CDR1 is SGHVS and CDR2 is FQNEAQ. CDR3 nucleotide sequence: TGTGCCAGCAGCTTTGACGGGAGGGCAACAGATACGCAGTATTTT. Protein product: CASSFDGRATDTQYF. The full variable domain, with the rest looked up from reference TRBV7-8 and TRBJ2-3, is GAGVSQSPRYKVAKRGQDVALRCDPISGHVSLFWYQQALGQGPEFLTYFQNEAQLDKSGLPSDRFFAERPEGSVSTLKIQRTQQEDSAVYLCASSFDGRATDTQYFGPGTRLTVL.

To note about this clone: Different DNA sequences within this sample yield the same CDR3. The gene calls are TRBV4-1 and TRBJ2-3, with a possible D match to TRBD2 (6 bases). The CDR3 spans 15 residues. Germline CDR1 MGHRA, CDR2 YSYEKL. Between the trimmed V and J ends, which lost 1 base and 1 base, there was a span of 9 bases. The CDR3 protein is CASSQASGGTDTQYF. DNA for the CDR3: TGCGCCAGCAGCCAAGCGTCGGGGGGCACAGATACGCAGTATTTT.

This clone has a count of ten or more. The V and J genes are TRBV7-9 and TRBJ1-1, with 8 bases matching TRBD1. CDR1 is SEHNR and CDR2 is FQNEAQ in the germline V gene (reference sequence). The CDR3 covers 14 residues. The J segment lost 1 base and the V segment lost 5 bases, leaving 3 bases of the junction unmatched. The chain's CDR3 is CASSRTGPNTEAFF. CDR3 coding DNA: TGTGCCAGCAGCCGGACAGGGCCGAACACTGAAGCTTTCTTT.

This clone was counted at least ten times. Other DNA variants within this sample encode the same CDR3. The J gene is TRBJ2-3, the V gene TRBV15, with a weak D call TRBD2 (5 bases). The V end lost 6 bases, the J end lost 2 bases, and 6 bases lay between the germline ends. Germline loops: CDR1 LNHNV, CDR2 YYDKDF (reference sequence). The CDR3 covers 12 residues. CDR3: CATRRDTDTQYF. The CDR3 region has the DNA TGTGCCACCAGACGGGACACAGATACGCAGTATTTT.

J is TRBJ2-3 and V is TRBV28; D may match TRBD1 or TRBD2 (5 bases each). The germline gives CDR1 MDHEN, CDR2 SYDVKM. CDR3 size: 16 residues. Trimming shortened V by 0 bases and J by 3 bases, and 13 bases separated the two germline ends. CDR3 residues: CASSLWRGEKTDTQYF. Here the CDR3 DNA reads TGTGCCAGCAGTTTATGGAGGGGAGAGAAAACAGATACGCAGTATTTT.

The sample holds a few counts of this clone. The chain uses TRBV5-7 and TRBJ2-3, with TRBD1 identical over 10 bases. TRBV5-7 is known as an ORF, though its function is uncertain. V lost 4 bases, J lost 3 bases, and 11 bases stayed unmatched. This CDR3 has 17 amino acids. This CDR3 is CASSAQGSGQGTDTQYF. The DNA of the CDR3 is TGTGCCAGCAGCGCCCAAGGGTCGGGACAGGGGACAGATACGCAGTATTTT.

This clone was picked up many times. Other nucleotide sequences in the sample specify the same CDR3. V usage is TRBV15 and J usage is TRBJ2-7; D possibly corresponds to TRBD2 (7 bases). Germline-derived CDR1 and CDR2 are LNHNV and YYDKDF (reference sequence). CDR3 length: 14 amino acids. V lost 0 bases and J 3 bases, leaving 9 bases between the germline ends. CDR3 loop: CATSREGGGYEQYF. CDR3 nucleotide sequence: TGTGCCACCAGCAGAGAGGGAGGGGGCTACGAGCAGTACTTC. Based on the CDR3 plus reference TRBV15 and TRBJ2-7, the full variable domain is DAMVIQNPRYQVTQFGKPVTLSCSQTLNHNVMYWYQQKSSQAPKLLFHYYDKDFNNEADTPDNFQSRRPNTSFCFLDIRSPGLGDTAMYLCATSREGGGYEQYFGPGTRLTVT.

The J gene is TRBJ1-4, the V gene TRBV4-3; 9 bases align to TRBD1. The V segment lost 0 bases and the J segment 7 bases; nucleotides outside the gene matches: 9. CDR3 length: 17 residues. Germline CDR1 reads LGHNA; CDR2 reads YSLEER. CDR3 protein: CASSQEWDRAQGEKLFF. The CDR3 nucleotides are TGCGCCAGCAGCCAAGAGTGGGACAGGGCCCAAGGTGAAAAACTGTTTTTT.

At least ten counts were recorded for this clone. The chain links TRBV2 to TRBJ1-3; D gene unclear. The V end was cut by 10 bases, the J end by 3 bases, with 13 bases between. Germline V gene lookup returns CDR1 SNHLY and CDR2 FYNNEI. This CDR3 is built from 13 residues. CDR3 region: CATSTRLGNTIYF. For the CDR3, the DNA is TGTGCCACCTCGACACGCCTTGGAAACACCATATATTTT.

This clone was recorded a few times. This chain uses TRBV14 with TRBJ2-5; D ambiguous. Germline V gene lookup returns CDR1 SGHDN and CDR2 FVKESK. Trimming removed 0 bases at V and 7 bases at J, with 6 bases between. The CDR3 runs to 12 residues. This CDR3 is CASSQDLGTQYF. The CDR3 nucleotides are TGTGCCAGCAGCCAAGATTTAGGGACCCAGTACTTC.

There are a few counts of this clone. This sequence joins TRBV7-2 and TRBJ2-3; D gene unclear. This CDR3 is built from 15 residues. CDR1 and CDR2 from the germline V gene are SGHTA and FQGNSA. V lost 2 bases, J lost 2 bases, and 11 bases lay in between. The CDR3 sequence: CASSLNGLYTDTQYF. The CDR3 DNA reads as TGTGCCAGCAGCTTAAACGGTCTCTACACAGATACGCAGTATTTT.

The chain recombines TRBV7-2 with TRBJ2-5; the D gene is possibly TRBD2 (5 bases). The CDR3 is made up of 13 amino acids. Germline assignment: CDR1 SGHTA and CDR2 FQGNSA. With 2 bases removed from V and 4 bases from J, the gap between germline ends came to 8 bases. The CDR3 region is CASSLFGGETQYF. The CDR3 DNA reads TGTGCCAGCAGCTTATTCGGAGGAGAGACCCAGTACTTC.

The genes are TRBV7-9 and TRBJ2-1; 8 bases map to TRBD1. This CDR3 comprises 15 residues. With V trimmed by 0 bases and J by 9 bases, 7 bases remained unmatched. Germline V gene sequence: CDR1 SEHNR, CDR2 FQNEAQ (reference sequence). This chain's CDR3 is CASSLAQGAFSEQFF. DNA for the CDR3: TGTGCCAGCAGCTTAGCCCAGGGGGCGTTCAGTGAGCAGTTCTTC.

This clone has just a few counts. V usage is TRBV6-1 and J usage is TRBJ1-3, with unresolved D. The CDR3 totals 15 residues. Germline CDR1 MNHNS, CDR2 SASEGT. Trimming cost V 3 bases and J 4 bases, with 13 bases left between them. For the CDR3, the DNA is TGTGCCAGCAGTGATCTCGGTGGACCCGGAAACACCATATATTTT. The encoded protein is CASSDLGGPGNTIYF.

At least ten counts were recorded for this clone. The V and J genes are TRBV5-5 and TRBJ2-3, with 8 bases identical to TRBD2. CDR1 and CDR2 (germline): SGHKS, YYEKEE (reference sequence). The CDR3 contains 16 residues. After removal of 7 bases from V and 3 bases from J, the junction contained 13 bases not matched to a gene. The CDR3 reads CASWPFSGSSTDTQYF. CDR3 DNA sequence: TGTGCCAGCTGGCCCTTCAGCGGGAGTAGTACAGATACGCAGTATTTT.

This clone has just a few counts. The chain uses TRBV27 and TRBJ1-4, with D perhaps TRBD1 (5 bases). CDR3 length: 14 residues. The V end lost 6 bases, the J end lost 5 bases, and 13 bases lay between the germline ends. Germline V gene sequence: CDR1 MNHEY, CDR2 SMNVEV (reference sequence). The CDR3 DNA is TGTGCCAGCAGAAGGGGCAGAGAGAATGAAAAACTGTTTTTT. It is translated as CASRRGRENEKLFF. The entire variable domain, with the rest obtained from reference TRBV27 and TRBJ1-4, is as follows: EAQVTQNPRYLITVTGKKLTVTCSQNMNHEYMSWYRQDPGLGLRQIYYSMNVEVTDKGDVPEGYKVSRKEKRNFPLILESPSPNQTSLYFCASRRGRENEKLFFGSGTQLSVL.

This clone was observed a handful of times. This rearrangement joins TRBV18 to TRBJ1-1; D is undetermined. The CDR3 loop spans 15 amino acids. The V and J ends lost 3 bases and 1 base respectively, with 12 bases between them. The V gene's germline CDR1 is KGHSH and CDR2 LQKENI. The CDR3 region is CASSPGVATNTEAFF. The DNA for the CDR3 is TGTGCCAGCTCACCGGGAGTGGCGACGAACACTGAAGCTTTCTTT.

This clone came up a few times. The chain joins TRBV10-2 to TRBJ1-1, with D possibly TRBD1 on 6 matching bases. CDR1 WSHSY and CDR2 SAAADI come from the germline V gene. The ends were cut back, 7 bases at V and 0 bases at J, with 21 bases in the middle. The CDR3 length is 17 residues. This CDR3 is CASKERGGRLVNTEAFF. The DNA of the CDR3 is TGCGCCAGCAAAGAAAGGGGGGGCCGGTTGGTGAACACTGAAGCTTTCTTT.

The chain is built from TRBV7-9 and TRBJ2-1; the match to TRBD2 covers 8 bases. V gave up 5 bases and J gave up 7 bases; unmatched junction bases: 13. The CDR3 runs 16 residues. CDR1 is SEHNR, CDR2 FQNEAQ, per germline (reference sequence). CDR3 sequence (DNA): TGTGCCAGCAGCCTGCCGGGACTAGGTGGGCGGAATGAGCAGTTCTTC. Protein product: CASSLPGLGGRNEQFF.

CDR3 sequence: CASSGSGTEQFF. The CDR3 region has the DNA TGTGCCAGCAGCGGGAGCGGCACTGAGCAGTTCTTC. This rearrangement joins TRBV7-2 to TRBJ2-1; maybe TRBD2 (5 bases). Deletions cut 5 bases from V and 9 bases from J, with 11 bases between. Germline CDR1 SGHTA, CDR2 FQGNSA. This CDR3 has 12 amino acids.

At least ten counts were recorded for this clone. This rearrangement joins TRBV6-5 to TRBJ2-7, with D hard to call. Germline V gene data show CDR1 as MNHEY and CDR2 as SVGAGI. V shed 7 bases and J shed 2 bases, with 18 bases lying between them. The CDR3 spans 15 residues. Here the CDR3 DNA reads TGTGCCAGCACCTCGATTACGGCGCCGACCTACGAGCAGTACTTC. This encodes CASTSITAPTYEQYF.

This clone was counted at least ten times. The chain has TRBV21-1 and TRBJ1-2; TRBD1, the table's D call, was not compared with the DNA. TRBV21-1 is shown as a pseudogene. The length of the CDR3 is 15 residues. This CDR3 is CASSKALQGSYGYTF. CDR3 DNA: TGTGCCAGCAGCAAAGCGCTACAGGGGAGCTATGGCTACACCTTC.

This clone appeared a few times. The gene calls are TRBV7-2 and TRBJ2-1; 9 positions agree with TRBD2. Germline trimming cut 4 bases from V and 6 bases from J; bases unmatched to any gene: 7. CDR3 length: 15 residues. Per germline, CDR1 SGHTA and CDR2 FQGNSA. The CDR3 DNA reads TGTGCCAGCAGCTGCTTCGCGGGAGGGGGCAATGAGCAGTTCTTC. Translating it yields CASSCFAGGGNEQFF.

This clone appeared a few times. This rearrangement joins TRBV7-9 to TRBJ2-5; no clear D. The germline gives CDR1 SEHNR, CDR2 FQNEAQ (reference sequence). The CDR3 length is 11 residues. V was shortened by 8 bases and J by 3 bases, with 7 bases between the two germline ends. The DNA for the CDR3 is TGTGCCAGCCGTCGGGAAGAGACCCAGTACTTC. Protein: CASRREETQYF.

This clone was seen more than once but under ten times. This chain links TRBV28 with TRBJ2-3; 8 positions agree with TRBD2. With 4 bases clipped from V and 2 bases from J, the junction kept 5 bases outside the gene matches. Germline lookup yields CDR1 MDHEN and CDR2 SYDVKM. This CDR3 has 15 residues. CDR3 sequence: CASSSSGSLTDTQYF. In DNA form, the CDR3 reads TGTGCCAGCAGTTCTAGCGGGTCCCTCACAGATACGCAGTATTTT.

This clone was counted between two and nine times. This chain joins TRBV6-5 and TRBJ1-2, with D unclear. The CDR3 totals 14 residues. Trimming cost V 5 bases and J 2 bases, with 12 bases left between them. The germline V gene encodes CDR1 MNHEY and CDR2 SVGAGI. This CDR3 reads CASSPGLGNYGYTF. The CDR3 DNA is TGTGCCAGCAGTCCTGGGTTGGGGAACTATGGCTACACCTTC.

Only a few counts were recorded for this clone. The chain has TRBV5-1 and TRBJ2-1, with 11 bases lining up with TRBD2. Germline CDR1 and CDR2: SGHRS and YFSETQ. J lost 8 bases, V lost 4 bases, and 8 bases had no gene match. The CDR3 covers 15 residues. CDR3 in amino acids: CASSVSGRALHEQFF. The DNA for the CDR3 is TGCGCCAGCAGCGTTAGCGGGAGGGCCCTCCATGAGCAGTTCTTC.

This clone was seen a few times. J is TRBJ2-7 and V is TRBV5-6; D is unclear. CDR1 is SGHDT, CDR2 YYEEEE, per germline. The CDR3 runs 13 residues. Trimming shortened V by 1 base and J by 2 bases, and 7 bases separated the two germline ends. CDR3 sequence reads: CASSLTPTYEQYF. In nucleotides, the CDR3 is TGTGCCAGCAGCTTGACACCAACCTACGAGCAGTACTTC.